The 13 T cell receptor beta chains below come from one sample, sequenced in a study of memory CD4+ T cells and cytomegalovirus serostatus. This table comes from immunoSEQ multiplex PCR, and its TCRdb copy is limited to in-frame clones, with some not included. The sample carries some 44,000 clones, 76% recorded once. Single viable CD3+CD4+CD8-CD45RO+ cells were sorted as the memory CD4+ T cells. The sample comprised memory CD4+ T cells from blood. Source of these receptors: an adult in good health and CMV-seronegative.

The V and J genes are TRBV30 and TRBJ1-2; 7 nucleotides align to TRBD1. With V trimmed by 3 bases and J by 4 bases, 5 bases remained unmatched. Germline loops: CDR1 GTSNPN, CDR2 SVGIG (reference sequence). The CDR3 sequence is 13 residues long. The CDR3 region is CAWSLGQFYGYTF. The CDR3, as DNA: TGTGCCTGGAGCCTGGGACAGTTCTATGGCTACACCTTC.

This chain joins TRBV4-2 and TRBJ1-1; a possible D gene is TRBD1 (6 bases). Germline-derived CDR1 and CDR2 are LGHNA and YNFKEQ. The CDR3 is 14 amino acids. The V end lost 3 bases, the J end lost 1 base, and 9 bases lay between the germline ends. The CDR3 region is CASSHLDRNTEAFF. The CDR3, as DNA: TGTGCCAGCAGCCATCTGGACAGGAACACTGAAGCTTTCTTT.

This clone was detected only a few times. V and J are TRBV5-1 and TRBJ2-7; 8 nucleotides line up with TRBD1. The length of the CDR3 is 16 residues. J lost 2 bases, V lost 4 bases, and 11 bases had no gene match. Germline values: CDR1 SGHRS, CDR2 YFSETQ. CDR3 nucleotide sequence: TGCGCCAGCAGCCCGGGACAGGCAAGCCCGACCTACGAGCAGTACTTC. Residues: CASSPGQASPTYEQYF.

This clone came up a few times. In DNA form, the CDR3 reads TGTGCCAGCAGTGTTGGGACAGCTCGTGGAAACACCATATATTTT. The encoded protein is CASSVGTARGNTIYF. The V and J genes are TRBV2 and TRBJ1-3; the match to TRBD1 covers 7 bases. The CDR3 has 15 residues. Trimming cost V 4 bases and J 3 bases; bases outside gene matches: 6. Germline V CDR1 and CDR2: SNHLY, FYNNEI. Filled out from reference TRBV2 and TRBJ1-3, the complete variable domain reads EPEVTQTPSHQVTQMGQEVILRCVPISNHLYFYWYRQILGQKVEFLVSFYNNEISEKSEIFDDQFSVERPDGSNFTLKIRSTKLEDSAMYFCASSVGTARGNTIYFGEGSWLTVV.

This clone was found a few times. CDR3 in amino acids: CASSYRGYGYTF. DNA of the CDR3: TGTGCCAGCAGTTACAGGGGTTACGGCTACACCTTC. The chain is built from TRBV28 and TRBJ1-2, with 7 bases aligning to TRBD1. The CDR3 extends over 12 amino acids. CDR1 MDHEN and CDR2 SYDVKM come from the germline V gene. Trimming removed 4 bases from V and 8 bases from J; junction bases left unmatched: 4.

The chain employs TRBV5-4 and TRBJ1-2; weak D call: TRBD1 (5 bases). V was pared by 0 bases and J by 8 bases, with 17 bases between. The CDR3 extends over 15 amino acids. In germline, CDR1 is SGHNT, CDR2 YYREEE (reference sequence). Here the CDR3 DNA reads TGTGCCAGCAGCTTGGGCCCCGGGACCACGAAGGGCTACACCTTC. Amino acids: CASSLGPGTTKGYTF.

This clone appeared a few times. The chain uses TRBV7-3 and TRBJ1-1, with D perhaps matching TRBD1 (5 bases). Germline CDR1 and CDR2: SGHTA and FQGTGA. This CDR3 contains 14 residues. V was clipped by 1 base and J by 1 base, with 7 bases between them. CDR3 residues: CASSLSGGNTEAFF. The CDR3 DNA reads TGTGCCAGCAGCTTAAGTGGGGGGAACACTGAAGCTTTCTTT.

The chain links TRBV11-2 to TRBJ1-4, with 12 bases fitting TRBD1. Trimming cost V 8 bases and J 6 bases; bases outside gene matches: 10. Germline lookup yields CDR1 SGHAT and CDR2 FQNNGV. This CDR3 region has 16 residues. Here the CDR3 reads CASPGTGGGLHEKLFF. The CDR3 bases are TGTGCCAGCCCCGGGACAGGGGGCGGCTTACATGAAAAACTGTTTTTT. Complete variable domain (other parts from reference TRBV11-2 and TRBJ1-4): EAGVAQSPRYKIIEKRQSVAFWCNPISGHATLYWYQQILGQGPKLLIQFQNNGVVDDSQLPKDRFSAERLKGVDSTLKIQPAKLEDSAVYLCASPGTGGGLHEKLFFGSGTQLSVL.

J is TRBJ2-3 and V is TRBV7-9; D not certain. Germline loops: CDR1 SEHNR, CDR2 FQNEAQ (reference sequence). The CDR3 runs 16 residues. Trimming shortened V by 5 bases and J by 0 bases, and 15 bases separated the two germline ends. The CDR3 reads CASSNNPLLSTDTQYF. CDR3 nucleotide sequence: TGTGCCAGCAGCAATAATCCCCTACTTAGCACAGATACGCAGTATTTT.

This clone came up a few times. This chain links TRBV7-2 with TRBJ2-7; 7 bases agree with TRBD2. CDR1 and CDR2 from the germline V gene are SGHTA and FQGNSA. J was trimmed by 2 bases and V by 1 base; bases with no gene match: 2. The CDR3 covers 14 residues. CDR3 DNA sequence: TGTGCCAGCAGCTTAGGCGGGGGAGCCTACGAGCAGTACTTC. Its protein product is CASSLGGGAYEQYF.

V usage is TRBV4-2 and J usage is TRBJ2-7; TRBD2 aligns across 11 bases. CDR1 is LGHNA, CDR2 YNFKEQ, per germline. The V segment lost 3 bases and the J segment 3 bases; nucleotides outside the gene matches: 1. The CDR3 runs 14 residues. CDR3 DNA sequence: TGTGCCAGCAGCCACGGGACTAGCGGCTACGAGCAGTACTTC. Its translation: CASSHGTSGYEQYF.

Here the CDR3 reads CSVASRGQGSTDTQYF. DNA of the CDR3: TGCAGCGTTGCAAGTCGGGGACAGGGAAGCACAGATACGCAGTATTTT. The chain recombines TRBV29-1 with TRBJ2-3; 9 positions agree with TRBD1. Per germline, CDR1 SQVTM and CDR2 ANQGSEA. V lost 4 bases and J lost 0; bases outside the gene matches: 8. The CDR3 is 16 amino acids.

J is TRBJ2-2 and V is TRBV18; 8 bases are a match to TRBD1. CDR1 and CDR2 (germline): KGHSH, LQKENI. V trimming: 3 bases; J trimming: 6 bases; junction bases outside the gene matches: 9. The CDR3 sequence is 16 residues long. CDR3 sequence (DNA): TGTGCCAGCTCACCCCCCAGGACAGGGACGTCCGGGGAGCTGTTTTTT. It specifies CASSPPRTGTSGELFF.